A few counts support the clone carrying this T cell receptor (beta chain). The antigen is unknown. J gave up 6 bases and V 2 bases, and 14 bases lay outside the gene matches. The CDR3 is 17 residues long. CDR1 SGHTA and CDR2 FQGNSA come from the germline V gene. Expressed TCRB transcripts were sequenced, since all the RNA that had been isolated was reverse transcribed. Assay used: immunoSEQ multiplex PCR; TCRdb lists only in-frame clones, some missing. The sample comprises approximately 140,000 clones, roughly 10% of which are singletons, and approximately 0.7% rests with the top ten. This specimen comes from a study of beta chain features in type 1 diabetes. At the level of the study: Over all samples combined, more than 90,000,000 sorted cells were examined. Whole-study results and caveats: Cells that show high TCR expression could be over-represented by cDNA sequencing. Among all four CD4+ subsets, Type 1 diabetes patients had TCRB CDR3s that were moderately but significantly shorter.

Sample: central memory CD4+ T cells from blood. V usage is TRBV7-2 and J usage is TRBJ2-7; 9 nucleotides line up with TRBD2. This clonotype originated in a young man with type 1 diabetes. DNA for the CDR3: TGTGCCAGCAGCTTACTCTCGGGATGGAGCGGGGGGAGCGAGCAGTACTTC. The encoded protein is CASSLLSGWSGGSEQYF.